This T cell receptor (beta chain) was sequenced in a study of human T cells and chemical hapten exposure. The ends were cut back, 7 bases at V and 4 bases at J, with 16 bases in the middle. This CDR3 has 15 residues. Looked up from germline, CDR1 is MDHEN and CDR2 is SYDVKM. Time point given: pre-sensitization, week 0. The sample's treatment: therapeutic diphenylcyclopropenone sensitization with weekly scalp DPC. This clonotype was observed a few times. TCRdb passed the RACE reads through MiXCR, listing each CDR3 protein once. The sample carries 150,000 to 200,000 distinct CDR3 sequences, under 35% recorded once.

The TCR sequence derives from a woman aged 25 to 39 with alopecia areata. Some clones in this sample may be carry-over from other donors' samples. The rearrangement joins TRBV28 to TRBJ2-2; D is perhaps TRBD1 or TRBD2 (5 bases each). The starting material was whole blood, obtained in connection with sensitization to the hapten diphenylcyclopropenone (DPC). The CDR3 loop reads CASTARGLGTGELFF. CDR3 coding DNA: TGTGCCAGCACCGCACGGGGCTTGGGCACCGGGGAGCTGTTTTTT.